The entry that follows covers one T cell receptor (beta chain) sequence. These data are taken from a study of cytomegalovirus exposure and HLA in healthy donors. Measured with immunoSEQ multiplex PCR; TCRdb has only the in-frame clones, and not every one. The sample includes tens of thousands of clones, 85% to 95% of them seen just once. Germline CDR1 is GTSNPN and CDR2 is SVGIG (reference sequence). The junction had 12 bases not matched to a gene; V was cut back by 4 bases and J by 1 base. The CDR3 consists of 16 residues. The chain uses TRBV30 and TRBJ1-1; TRBD1 aligns across 7 bases. This receptor was identified in a man aged 18 to 35 in good health and CMV-seronegative. Specimen: PBMCs. The CDR3 loop is CAWTTLRGFGNTEAFF. The CDR3 DNA is TGTGCCTGGACTACCCTCAGGGGGTTCGGGAACACTGAAGCTTTCTTT.